What follows describes a single TCR beta chain. Its antigen is not yet known. Base-call qualities are not available, and no considerably larger clone is one nucleotide away. This sample stems from a study of T cells in Graves' hyperthyroidism and ophthalmopathy (dated by TCRdb to the late 2010s). General notes on the study: Peripheral blood samples were taken at the time of initial diagnosis, prior to any treatment. TCR Vbeta CDR3 sequencing of some 140 peripheral blood samples (roughly 43 ophthalmopathy, 75 or so hyperthyroidism and roughly 17 progressor patients) is reported in the paper. After blood sampling, hyperthyroidism patients were treated with methimazole at a starting dose of 30 mg daily, and ophthalmopathy patients were treated with high-dose intravenous methylprednisolone. The study also compared thyroid tissue and blood T-cell repertoires from 5 to 7 Graves' hyperthyroidism patients. Prospective prediction of ophthalmopathy was tested in an independent validation cohort of 18 to 20 hyperthyroidism patients and 15 to 17 patients who later progressed to ophthalmopathy. To identify TCR V-J signatures that set the groups apart, the researchers used a discovery cohort of 90 to 100 patients, made up of some 41 with Graves' ophthalmopathy and some 60 with stable Graves' hyperthyroidism. The roughly 94 discovery patients were randomly split 7:3 into training and test sets.

The TCR beta CDR3 regions were amplified from the RNA transcripts. The TCR CDR3 was subjected to a first round of RT-PCR using the HTBI primer set and the Qiagen OneStep RT-PCR kit. A second multiplex PCR round built the libraries, followed by size selection and purification. Sequencing of the libraries was done on an Illumina HiSeq2000 using paired-end 100 bp reads. The authors' pipeline ran thus. Raw data were processed with SOAPnuke, discarding reads with adapters, uncalled bases, mean Phred below 15, or no exact constant-primer or identifier match. High-quality paired reads were merged with COPE v1.2.5, and unique nucleotide sequences were defined as clonotypes. MiTCR v1.1 was used to align clonotypes to the IMGT TRBV, TRBD and TRBJ reference segments. The analysis included only V-J combinations with a frequency above 0.0001, which together covered 99% to 99.2% of the repertoires. The TCS score was defined as F50 (clonal expansion) divided by E x V (chaos), with BLOSUM62-based TCRdist calculated between CDR3 peptides within each V-J. Welch's t-statistics and random forest reduced roughly 540 V-J features to 10 to 15, which were used in a naive Bayes classifier (R e1071). TCRdb ran its own pipeline on the public reads, namely fastp trimming at Q25 and MiXCR clone calling, and kept in-frame beta chains. Each CDR3 protein gets just one entry, which takes the most common genes and DNA from the rows behind it. TCRdb's processing, not the authors' own work, is the source of the V and J calls. The sample yields 300,000 or so distinct CDR3 sequences; about 17% were counted once. The ten largest make up less than 70% of the sample.

Ophthalmopathy patients had moderately to severely active disease, with a Clinical Activity Score of 3 or more, a NOSPECS grade of 4 or more, and a disease duration of less than 3 months. Exclusion was applied to patients with uncontrolled infections, other autoimmune diseases, pregnancy or lactation. Diagnoses were established on the basis of clinical symptoms, serum thyroxine and TRAb, thyroid ultrasound, and orbital computed tomography. PBMCs were isolated from about 9 ml of fresh peripheral blood by Ficoll-Paque density gradient centrifugation. Trizol reagent was used to extract total RNA, and RNA quality was then checked on an Agilent 2100 Bioanalyzer. Overall study results and their limits: In validation, the model predicted progression to ophthalmopathy a median of 6.5 months before onset, with approximately 71% sensitivity and almost 75% specificity. Sample size was not statistically predetermined, and blinding of investigators to group allocation was not performed. Blood samples also contained most of the expanded thyroid clonotypes (frequency above 0.001), which suggests that blood repertoires may reflect thyroid immune responses. A model built on a 13 V-J signature distinguished ophthalmopathy from stable hyperthyroidism, reaching 87.88% sensitivity and about 81% specificity in cross-validation and 80%/75% in testing.

The sequencing sample was made of blood. The TCR was taken from a woman aged 55 to 70 with Graves' ophthalmopathy.

The DNA sequence is TGTGCCAGCAAGGGAGCAGGCACAGATACGCAGTATTTT. Its protein product is CASKGAGTDTQYF. The receptor chain draws on TRBV25-1 and TRBJ2-3, with TRBD2 tentatively as D gene (5 bases match). The CDR3 measures 13 amino acids from cysteine to phenylalanine. Of all the DNA, just the CDR3 is kept, 39 bases in frame from base 1. From the germline V gene, CDR1 is MGHDK and CDR2 is SYGVNS. The V end loses 7 bases and the J end loses 1 base, and a stretch of 9 bases separates them.